These 21 T cell receptor beta chains originate from one sample sequenced in a study of cytomegalovirus exposure and HLA in healthy donors. Primers for the PCR totalled 60 Vbeta and 13 Jbeta. Method: immunoSEQ multiplex PCR; TCRdb's copy keeps in-frame clones and lacks some. The sample yields roughly 150,000 clones, 72% seen once. Sequenced: PBMCs. These receptor sequences come from a man aged 35 to 55 in good health and CMV-seronegative.

This clone turned up a few times. The chain uses TRBV19 and TRBJ1-1; D is unresolved. This CDR3 region has 17 residues. CDR1 is LNHDA, CDR2 SQIVND, per germline (reference sequence). Trimming removed 3 bases from V and 1 base from J, with 18 bases in between. Here the CDR3 DNA reads TGTGCCAGTAGTATTCTTACAGCAAGAATGACGAACACTGAAGCTTTCTTT. The encoded protein is CASSILTARMTNTEAFF.

V and J are TRBV9 and TRBJ2-1, with 10 positions matching TRBD1. This CDR3 contains 15 residues. Germline V gene lookup returns CDR1 SGDLS and CDR2 YYNGEE. Losses at the gene ends were 6 bases for V and 5 bases for J; bases not matched to a gene: 8. CDR3 in DNA: TGTGCCAGCACCCCGGGACAGGGGAGCGACAATGAGCAGTTCTTC. Its protein product is CASTPGQGSDNEQFF.

This chain connects TRBV30 to TRBJ2-3; D unclear. The length of the CDR3 is 15 residues. Trimming stripped 4 bases from V and 4 bases from J, with 18 bases between. From germline, CDR1 is GTSNPN and CDR2 SVGIG (reference sequence). Written as DNA, the CDR3 is TGTGCCTGGACCCCACTTCCGGGTTCCGCAGATACGCAGTATTTT. Its translation is CAWTPLPGSADTQYF.

A single count supports this clone. This chain connects TRBV7-3 to TRBJ1-1; a weak D match, TRBD1 (5 bases). Trimming removed 0 bases at V and 8 bases at J, with 13 bases between. CDR1 and CDR2 (germline): SGHTA, FQGTGA. The CDR3 runs to 14 residues. The CDR3 DNA reads TGTGCCAGCAGCTTAACCCCAGGGCCCACCGAAGCTTTCTTT. This translates into CASSLTPGPTEAFF.

The count of this clone is one. The J gene is TRBJ1-6, the V gene TRBV2; TRBD1 aligns across 8 bases. This CDR3 is 14 amino acids long. V lost 6 bases, J lost 9 bases, and 7 bases stayed unmatched. Germline values: CDR1 SNHLY, CDR2 FYNNEI. CDR3 sequence reads: CASRRQGLVSPLHF. CDR3 nucleotides: TGTGCCAGCAGGCGACAGGGGTTGGTTTCACCCCTCCACTTT.

This clone was seen just once. V usage is TRBV5-6 and J usage is TRBJ2-7; 7 positions agree with TRBD1. Germline V gene lookup returns CDR1 SGHDT and CDR2 YYEEEE. The CDR3 is 14 residues long. The V gene end was trimmed by 2 bases and the J gene end by 2 bases; junction bases not matched to a gene: 4. Here the CDR3 DNA reads TGTGCCAGCAGCTTTGGCACAGGGGCCTACGAGCAGTACTTC. This gives the protein CASSFGTGAYEQYF.

Comments on this clone: At the DNA level, this CDR3 is encoded by other sequences in the same sample as well. The rearrangement uses TRBV9 and TRBJ2-1, with a tentative D call TRBD2 (6 bases). This CDR3 contains 15 residues. The germline gives CDR1 SGDLS, CDR2 YYNGEE. Trimming left V 3 bases short and J 0 bases short, with 10 bases between. CDR3 amino acids: CASSDRGSSYNEQFF. Written as DNA, the CDR3 is TGTGCCAGCAGCGATCGGGGGAGCTCCTACAATGAGCAGTTCTTC.

The genes are TRBV28 and TRBJ1-2; D remains ambiguous. The CDR3 sequence is 13 residues long. V was shortened by 6 bases and J by 2 bases, with 10 bases between the two germline ends. Germline CDR1 is MDHEN and CDR2 is SYDVKM. The CDR3 is CASSYDTNYGYTF. DNA for the CDR3: TGTGCCAGCAGCTACGACACCAACTATGGCTACACCTTC.

The rearrangement joins TRBV18 to TRBJ1-4, with 11 bases lining up with TRBD1. V lost 6 bases to trimming and J lost 7 bases; unmatched junction nucleotides: 7. From germline, CDR1 is KGHSH and CDR2 LQKENI. This CDR3 comprises 15 residues. The CDR3 loop is CASSPAGTGGEKLFF. DNA for the CDR3: TGTGCCAGCTCCCCTGCCGGGACAGGGGGTGAAAAACTGTTTTTT.

This clone has a handful of counts. The chain employs TRBV9 and TRBJ2-2; D perhaps matches TRBD1 (5 bases). This CDR3 is 15 amino acids long. CDR1 is SGDLS, CDR2 YYNGEE, per germline. The germline V and J ends were trimmed by 3 bases and 5 bases, with 14 bases remaining between them. CDR3 sequence (DNA): TGTGCCAGCAGCGAGTCAGGGATCGGGACCGGGGAGCTGTTTTTT. This translates into CASSESGIGTGELFF. Full variable domain (rest looked up from reference TRBV9 and TRBJ2-2): DSGVTQTPKHLITATGQRVTLRCSPRSGDLSVYWYQQSLDQGLQFLIQYYNGEERAKGNILERFSAQQFPDLHSELNLSSLELGDSALYFCASSESGIGTGELFFGEGSRLTVL.

This clone appeared a few times. This sequence joins TRBV2 and TRBJ2-2; possible D gene TRBD1, 6 bases. Germline V gene data show CDR1 as SNHLY and CDR2 as FYNNEI. The CDR3 extends over 13 amino acids. Trimming stripped 10 bases from V and 7 bases from J, with 16 bases between. CDR3 nucleotide sequence: TGTGCCACCGGGACACGAAGTCACGGGGAGCTGTTTTTT. Translated, it gives CATGTRSHGELFF.

The chain has TRBV5-4 and TRBJ2-3; D is possibly TRBD1 (7 bases). The CDR3 has 15 residues. Germline loops: CDR1 SGHNT, CDR2 YYREEE (reference sequence). Trimming stripped 2 bases from V and 2 bases from J, with 12 bases between. CDR3 nucleotides: TGTGCCAGCAGCTTTCAGGGGGGTCCCACAGATACGCAGTATTTT. Residues: CASSFQGGPTDTQYF.

CDR3 in DNA: TGTGCCTGGAATCGCGATTCCGAGCAGTACTTC. Its protein product is CAWNRDSEQYF. V gene TRBV30 combines with J gene TRBJ2-7; no clear D. V lost 4 bases, J lost 6 bases, and 10 bases lay in between. CDR3 length: 11 amino acids. Germline V gene sequence: CDR1 GTSNPN, CDR2 SVGIG (reference sequence).

The chain links TRBV7-9 to TRBJ2-1; 10 nucleotides line up with TRBD1. The CDR3 has 16 amino acids. J was trimmed by 4 bases and V by 5 bases; bases with no gene match: 8. Germline V gene sequence: CDR1 SEHNR, CDR2 FQNEAQ (reference sequence). CDR3 in DNA: TGTGCCAGCAGCGCGGCATCGGGACAGGGGTACAATGAGCAGTTCTTC. Encoded protein: CASSAASGQGYNEQFF.

The gene calls are TRBV4-2 and TRBJ1-5; 7 nucleotides line up with TRBD1. There are 16 residues in the CDR3. From germline, CDR1 is LGHNA and CDR2 YNFKEQ. After removal of 4 bases from V and 3 bases from J, the junction contained 9 bases not matched to a gene. DNA of the CDR3: TGTGCCAGCAGCCCAGAAACGGGACAGACCAATCAGCCCCAGCATTTT. It encodes CASSPETGQTNQPQHF.

This clone has more than one count but fewer than ten. The chain combines TRBV10-1 with TRBJ1-5, with 7 bases aligning to TRBD1. V gave up 3 bases and J gave up 8 bases; unmatched junction bases: 10. This CDR3 comprises 15 residues. Germline V gene sequence: CDR1 WNHNN, CDR2 SYGVQD (reference sequence). The CDR3 sequence is CASSDHRGRRKPQHF. CDR3 bases: TGCGCCAGCAGTGACCACAGGGGTAGGCGCAAGCCCCAGCATTTT.

The V and J genes are TRBV7-2 and TRBJ2-3, with unresolved D. Trimming took off 0 bases at V and 6 bases at J, with 10 bases between the two ends. Germline-derived CDR1 and CDR2 are SGHTA and FQGNSA. This CDR3 region has 14 residues. CDR3 loop: CASSLAVLVDTQYF. CDR3 sequence (DNA): TGTGCCAGCAGCTTAGCTGTGCTAGTGGATACGCAGTATTTT.

The chain couples TRBV29-1 to TRBJ2-7, with a weak D call TRBD1 (6 bases). This CDR3 contains 14 residues. From germline, CDR1 is SQVTM and CDR2 ANQGSEA. V was clipped by 6 bases and J by 4 bases, with 19 bases between them. CDR3: CSVGGTRTIYEQYF. The CDR3 DNA is TGCAGCGTAGGTGGGACACGAACCATTTACGAGCAGTACTTC.

V usage is TRBV5-4 and J usage is TRBJ2-5; 7 positions match TRBD1. With V trimmed by 6 bases and J by 3 bases, 11 bases remained unmatched. The CDR3 spans 15 residues. Germline V gene data show CDR1 as SGHNT and CDR2 as YYREEE (reference sequence). The CDR3 loop reads CASIVYRGKEETQYF. The CDR3 DNA reads as TGTGCCAGCATCGTTTACAGGGGAAAGGAAGAGACCCAGTACTTC.

CDR3 sequence (DNA): TGTGCCAGCAGCTGGACTAGCGGGGGTTCCTACGAGCAGTACTTC. It is translated as CASSWTSGGSYEQYF. This chain links TRBV7-2 with TRBJ2-7; 13 bases map to TRBD2. The CDR3 covers 15 residues. Germline values: CDR1 SGHTA, CDR2 FQGNSA. V lost 4 bases to trimming and J lost 1 base; unmatched junction nucleotides: 1.

The chain is built from TRBV25-1 and TRBJ1-1; 7 bases are a match to TRBD1. This CDR3 spans 14 amino acids. Per the germline V gene, CDR1 is MGHDK and CDR2 is SYGVNS. V dropped 6 bases and J dropped 3; count of bases not matched to a gene: 7. The chain's CDR3 is CASRQTGSDTEAFF. In DNA form, the CDR3 reads TGTGCCAGCAGGCAGACAGGGTCGGACACTGAAGCTTTCTTT.